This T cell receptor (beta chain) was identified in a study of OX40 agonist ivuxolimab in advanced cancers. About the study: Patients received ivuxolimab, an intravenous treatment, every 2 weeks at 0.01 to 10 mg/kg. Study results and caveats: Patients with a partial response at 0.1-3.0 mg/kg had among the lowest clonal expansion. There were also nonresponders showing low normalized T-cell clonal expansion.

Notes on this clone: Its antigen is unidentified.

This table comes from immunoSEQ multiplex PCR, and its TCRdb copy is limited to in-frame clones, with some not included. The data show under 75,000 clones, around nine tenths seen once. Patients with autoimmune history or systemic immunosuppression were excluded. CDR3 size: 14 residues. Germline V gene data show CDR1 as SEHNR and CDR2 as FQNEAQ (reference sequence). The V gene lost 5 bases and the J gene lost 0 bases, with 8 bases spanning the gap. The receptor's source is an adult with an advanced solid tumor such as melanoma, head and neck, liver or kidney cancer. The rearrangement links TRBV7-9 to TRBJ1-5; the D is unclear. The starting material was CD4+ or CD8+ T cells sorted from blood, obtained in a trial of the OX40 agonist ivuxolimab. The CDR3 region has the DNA TGTGCCAGCAGCCCCTCAGATAGCAATCAGCCCCAGCATTTT. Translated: CASSPSDSNQPQHF.